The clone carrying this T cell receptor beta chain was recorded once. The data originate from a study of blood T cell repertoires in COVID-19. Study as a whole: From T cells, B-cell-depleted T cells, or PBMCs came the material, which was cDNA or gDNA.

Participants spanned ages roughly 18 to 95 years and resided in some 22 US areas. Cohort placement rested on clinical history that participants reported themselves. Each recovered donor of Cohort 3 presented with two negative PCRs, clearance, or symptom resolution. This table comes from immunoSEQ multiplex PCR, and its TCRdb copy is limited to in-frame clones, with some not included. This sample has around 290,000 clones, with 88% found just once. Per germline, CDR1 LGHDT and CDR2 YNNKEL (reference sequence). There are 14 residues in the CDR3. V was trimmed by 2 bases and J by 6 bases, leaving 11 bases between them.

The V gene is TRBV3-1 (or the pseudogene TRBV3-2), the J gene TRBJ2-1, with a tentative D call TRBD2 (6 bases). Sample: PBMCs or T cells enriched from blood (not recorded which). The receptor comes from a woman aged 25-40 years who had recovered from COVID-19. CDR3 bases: TGTGCCAGCAGCCAATTCGGAGGGAGCAATGAGCAGTTCTTC. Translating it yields CASSQFGGSNEQFF.